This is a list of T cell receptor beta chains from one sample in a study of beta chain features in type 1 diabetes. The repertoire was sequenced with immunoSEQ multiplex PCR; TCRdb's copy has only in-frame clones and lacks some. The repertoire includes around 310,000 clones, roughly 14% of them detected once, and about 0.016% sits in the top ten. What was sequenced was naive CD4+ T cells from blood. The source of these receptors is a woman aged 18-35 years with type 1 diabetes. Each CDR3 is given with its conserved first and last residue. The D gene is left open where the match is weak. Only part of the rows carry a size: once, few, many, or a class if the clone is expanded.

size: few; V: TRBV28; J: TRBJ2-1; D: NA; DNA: TGTGCCAGCAGTTTATTACGGTATAATGAGCAGTTCTTC; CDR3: CASSLLRYNEQFF
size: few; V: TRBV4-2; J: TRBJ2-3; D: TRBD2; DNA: TGTGCCAGCAGCCAACAAGGGACTAGCGGGGTGGGTACGGATACGCAGTATTTT; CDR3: CASSQQGTSGVGTDTQYF
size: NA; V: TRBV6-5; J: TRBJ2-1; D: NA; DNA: TGTGCCAGCACAGCGTACAATGAGCAGTTCTTC; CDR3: CASTAYNEQFF
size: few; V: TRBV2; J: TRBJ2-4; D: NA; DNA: TGTGCCAGCAGTGACGGGGTTTCTAACATTCAGTACTTC; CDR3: CASSDGVSNIQYF
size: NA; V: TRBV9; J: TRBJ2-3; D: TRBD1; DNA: TGTGCCAGCAGCGTATCCCCGGCAGGGACAGGGGTCACAGATACGCAGTATTTT; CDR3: CASSVSPAGTGVTDTQYF
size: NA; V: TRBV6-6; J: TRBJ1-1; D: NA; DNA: TGTGCCAGCAGTTACTCGGGCAGGGGAATGAACACTGAAGCTTTCTTT; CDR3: CASSYSGRGMNTEAFF
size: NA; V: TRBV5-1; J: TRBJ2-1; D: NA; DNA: TGCGCCAGCAGCTTGACCCTTCAGGGGAATGAGCAGTTCTTC; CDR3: CASSLTLQGNEQFF
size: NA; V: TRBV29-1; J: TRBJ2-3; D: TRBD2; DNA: TGCAGCGTTGGGGTCAGGAACCGGCCCTTAGCGGGAGTGAATACGCAGTATTTT; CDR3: CSVGVRNRPLAGVNTQYF
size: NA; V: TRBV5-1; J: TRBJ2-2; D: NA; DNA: TGCGCCAGTACCGGGACACCCCAATTCACCACCGGGGAGCTGTTTTTT; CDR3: CASTGTPQFTTGELFF
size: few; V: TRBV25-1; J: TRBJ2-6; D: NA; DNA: TGTGCCAGCAGGGAGTCTGGGGCCAACGTCCTGACTTTC; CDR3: CASRESGANVLTF
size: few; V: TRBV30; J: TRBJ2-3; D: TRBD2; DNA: TGTGCCTGGAGTGTAGGACTAGCAGATACGCAGTATTTT; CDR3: CAWSVGLADTQYF
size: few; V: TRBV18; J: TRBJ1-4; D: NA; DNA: TGTGCCAGCTCACCACCGTCCGGGGGAAGACAAAATGGAAAACTGTTTTTT; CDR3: CASSPPSGGRQNGKLFF
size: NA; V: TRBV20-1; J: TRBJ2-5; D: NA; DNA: TGCAGTGCTGGAGGGCAGACCCAGTACTTC; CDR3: CSAGGQTQYF
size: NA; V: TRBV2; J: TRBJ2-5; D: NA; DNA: TGTGCCAGCAGGACGACTAGTTCTCGGACCCAGTACTTC; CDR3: CASRTTSSRTQYF
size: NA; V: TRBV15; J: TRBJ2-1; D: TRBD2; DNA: TGTGCCACCAGCAGGGATATTACTAGCGGGGTATACAATGAGCAGTTCTTC; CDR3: CATSRDITSGVYNEQFF
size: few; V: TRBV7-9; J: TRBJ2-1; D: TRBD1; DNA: TGTGCCAGCAGTCTACAGGGGAGCTCCTACAATGAGCAGTTCTTC; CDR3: CASSLQGSSYNEQFF
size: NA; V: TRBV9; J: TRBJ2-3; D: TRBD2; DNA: TGTGCCAGCAGCGTAGCCACTGGGACTAGCGGGAGTAGGAGAGATACGCAGTATTTT; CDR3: CASSVATGTSGSRRDTQYF
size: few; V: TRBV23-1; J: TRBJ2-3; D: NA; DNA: TGCGCCGTACCATCTACTGATACGCAGTATTTT; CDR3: CAVPSTDTQYF
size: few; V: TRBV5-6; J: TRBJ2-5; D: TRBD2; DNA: TGTGCCAGCAGCAACCTCGGACTAGCGGGAGAAGAGACCCAGTACTTC; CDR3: CASSNLGLAGEETQYF
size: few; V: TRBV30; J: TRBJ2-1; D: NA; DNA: TGTGCCTGGATGGGGCCTAGGGGTGGATGGTTCTTC; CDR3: CAWMGPRGGWFF